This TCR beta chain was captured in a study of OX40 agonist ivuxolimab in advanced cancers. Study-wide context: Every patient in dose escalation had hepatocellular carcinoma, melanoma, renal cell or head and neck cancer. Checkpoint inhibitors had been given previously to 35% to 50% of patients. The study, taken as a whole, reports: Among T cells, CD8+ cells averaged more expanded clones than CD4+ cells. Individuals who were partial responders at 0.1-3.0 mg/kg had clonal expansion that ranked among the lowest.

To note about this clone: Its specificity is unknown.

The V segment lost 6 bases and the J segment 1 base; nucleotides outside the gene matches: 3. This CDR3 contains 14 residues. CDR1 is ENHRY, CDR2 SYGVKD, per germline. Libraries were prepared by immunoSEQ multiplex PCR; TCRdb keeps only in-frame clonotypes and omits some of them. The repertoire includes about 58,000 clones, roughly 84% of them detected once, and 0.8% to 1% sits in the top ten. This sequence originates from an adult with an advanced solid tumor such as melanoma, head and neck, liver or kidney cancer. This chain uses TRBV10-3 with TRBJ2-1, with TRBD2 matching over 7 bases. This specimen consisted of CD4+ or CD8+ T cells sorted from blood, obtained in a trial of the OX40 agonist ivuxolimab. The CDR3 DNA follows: TGTGCCATCAGCTGGGGGGGTTCCTACAATGAGCAGTTCTTC. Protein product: CAISWGGSYNEQFF.